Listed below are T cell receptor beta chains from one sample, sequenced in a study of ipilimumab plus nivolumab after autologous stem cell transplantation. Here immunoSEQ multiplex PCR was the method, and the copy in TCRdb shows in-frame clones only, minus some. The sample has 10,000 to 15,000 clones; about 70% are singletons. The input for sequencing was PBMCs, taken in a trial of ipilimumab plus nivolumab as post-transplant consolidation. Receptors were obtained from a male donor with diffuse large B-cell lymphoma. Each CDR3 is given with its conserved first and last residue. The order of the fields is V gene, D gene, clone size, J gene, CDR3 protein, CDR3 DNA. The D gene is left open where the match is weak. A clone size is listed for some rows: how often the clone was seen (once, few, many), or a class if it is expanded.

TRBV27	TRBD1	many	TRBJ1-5	CASAPDRQGAYQPQHF	TGTGCCAGCGCCCCGGATAGACAGGGGGCGTATCAGCCCCAGCATTTT
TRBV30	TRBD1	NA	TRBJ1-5	CAWRTGGLDQPQHF	TGTGCCTGGAGGACAGGGGGATTGGATCAGCCCCAGCATTTT
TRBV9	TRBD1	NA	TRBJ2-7	CASSAQGAGEQYF	TGTGCCAGCAGCGCCCAGGGGGCGGGCGAGCAGTACTTC
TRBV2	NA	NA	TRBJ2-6	CASSEARGANVLTF	TGTGCCAGCAGTGAGGCACGCGGGGCCAACGTCCTGACTTTC
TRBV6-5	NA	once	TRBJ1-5	CASSLGGGQPQHF	TGTGCCAGCAGTTTGGGGGGGGGCCAGCCCCAGCATTTT
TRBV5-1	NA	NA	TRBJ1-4	CASSLVQGRGEKLFF	TGCGCCAGCAGCTTGGTTCAGGGAAGGGGTGAAAAACTGTTTTTT
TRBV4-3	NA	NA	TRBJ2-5	CASSQGRGGQETQYF	TGCGCCAGCAGCCAAGGTCGGGGTGGCCAAGAGACCCAGTACTTC
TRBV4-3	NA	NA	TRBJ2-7	CASSQGSWAGNEQYF	TGCGCCAGCAGCCAAGGCTCTTGGGCAGGGAACGAGCAGTACTTC
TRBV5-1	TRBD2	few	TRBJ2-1	CASSLAGGSSYNEQFF	TGCGCCAGCAGCTTGGCCGGCGGGAGCTCCTACAATGAGCAGTTCTTC
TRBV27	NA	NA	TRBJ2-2	CASSLRTPANTGELFF	TGTGCCAGCAGTTTACGGACGCCGGCGAACACCGGGGAGCTGTTTTTT
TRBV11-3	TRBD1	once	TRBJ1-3	CASSMGQGSGNTIYF	TGTGCCAGCAGCATGGGACAGGGGTCTGGAAACACCATATATTTT
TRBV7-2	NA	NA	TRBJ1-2	CASSLGTGYDYGYTF	TGTGCCAGCAGCTTAGGAACAGGGTACGACTATGGCTACACCTTC
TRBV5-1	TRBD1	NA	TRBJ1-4	CASSSGGQGWEKLFF	TGCGCCAGCAGCTCTGGGGGACAGGGATGGGAAAAACTGTTTTTT
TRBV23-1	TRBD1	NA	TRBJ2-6	CASGLNFRDRLLSGANVLTF	TGCGCCAGCGGCCTTAACTTCCGGGACAGGCTCCTCTCTGGGGCCAACGTCCTGACTTTC
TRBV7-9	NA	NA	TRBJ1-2	CASSLDGTINYGYTF	TGTGCCAGCAGCTTAGATGGCACCATTAACTATGGCTACACCTTC
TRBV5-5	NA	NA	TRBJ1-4	CASGQHATNEKLFF	TGTGCCAGCGGGCAACACGCAACTAATGAAAAACTGTTTTTT
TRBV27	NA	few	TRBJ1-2	CASSPLGISYTF	TGTGCCAGCAGTCCTCTCGGGATAAGCTACACCTTC
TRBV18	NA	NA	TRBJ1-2	CASSPNRENYGYTF	TGTGCCAGCTCACCCAACAGGGAAAACTATGGCTACACCTTC
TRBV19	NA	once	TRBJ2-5	CASSIAETQYF	TGTGCCAGTAGTATAGCTGAGACCCAGTACTTC
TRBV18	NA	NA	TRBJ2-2	CASSPVGRGDPGELFF	TGTGCCAGCTCACCGGTCGGTAGGGGCGACCCCGGGGAGCTGTTTTTT
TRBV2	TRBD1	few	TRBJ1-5	CASTITGVSNQPQHF	TGTGCCAGCACAATAACAGGGGTTAGCAATCAGCCCCAGCATTTT
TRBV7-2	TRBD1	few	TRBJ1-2	CASISKAGGGGYTF	TGTGCCAGCATCTCAAAGGCAGGGGGAGGCGGCTACACCTTC